This T cell receptor (beta chain) was documented in a study of T cell clonotyping in hematopoietic cell transplantation. Clones were sequenced by immunoSEQ multiplex PCR, and TCRdb holds only the in-frame ones, with some missing. Of about 12,000 clones detected, 75% to 95% appear once; the ten largest clones hold 1.2%. This CDR3 is 15 amino acids long. Trimming removed 6 bases at V and 2 bases at J, with 16 bases between. Per the germline V gene, CDR1 is MNHNS and CDR2 is SASEGT. The J gene is TRBJ2-5, the V gene TRBV6-1; tentative D call: TRBD2 (6 bases). Sequencing was carried out using peripheral blood mononuclear cells. The receptor comes from a young man in good health. Some clones in this sample may be carry-over from other donors' samples. The CDR3 nucleotides read TGTGCCAGCAGGCCACTAGTGGCGGGACAAGAGACCCAGTACTTC. It translates to CASRPLVAGQETQYF.